The next 21 T cell receptor beta chains were all read from a single sample in a study of cytomegalovirus exposure and HLA in healthy donors (dated by TCRdb to about 2017). Library method: the immunoSEQ multiplex PCR assay. A mixture of 60 forward primers for TCR Vbeta segments and 13 reverse primers for TCR Jbeta segments was used in the multiplex PCR. TCRdb re-hosts the immuneACCESS table, in-frame sequences only. Its copies lack some clones; in the studies checked, an unresolved V gene accounts for under half of them, and the cause for the rest is not known. The sample table contains about 150,000 clones; only one count was recorded for less than 80% of them. Roughly 2.2% of the sample belongs to the ten largest clones. The specimen sequenced was PBMCs. All receptors come from a man aged 25-45 years in good health and CMV-seronegative.

This chain connects TRBV2 to TRBJ1-4; D perhaps matches TRBD1 (5 bases). This CDR3 spans 15 amino acids. The V end was cut by 2 bases, the J end by 3 bases, with 10 bases between. Germline assignment: CDR1 SNHLY and CDR2 FYNNEI. CDR3 residues: CASSEQGASNEKLFF. The CDR3 DNA reads as TGTGCCAGCAGTGAACAGGGTGCGTCTAATGAAAAACTGTTTTTT.

Only a few counts were recorded for this clone. The rearrangement joins TRBV9 to TRBJ2-5, with 11 positions matching TRBD2. V was pared by 0 bases and J by 5 bases, with 6 bases of the junction left unmatched. The CDR3 is 16 amino acids. Germline V lookup: CDR1 SGDLS, CDR2 YYNGEE. The DNA of the CDR3 is TGTGCCAGCAGCGTAGGGGTTAGCGGGGGGGCGGAGACCCAGTACTTC. Amino acids: CASSVGVSGGAETQYF.

The genes are TRBV29-1 and TRBJ2-7; D is perhaps TRBD2 (6 bases). V was clipped by 0 bases and J by 3 bases, with 12 bases between them. Looked up from germline, CDR1 is SQVTM and CDR2 is ANQGSEA. The length of the CDR3 is 14 residues. As DNA, the CDR3 is TGCAGCGTTGAAGATCGGGAGACACACTACGAGCAGTACTTC. Translating it yields CSVEDRETHYEQYF.

This clone was observed once. This chain joins TRBV4-1 and TRBJ2-5; D is unresolved. The V gene lost 4 bases and the J gene lost 5 bases, with 17 bases spanning the gap. Germline values: CDR1 MGHRA, CDR2 YSYEKL. The CDR3 length is 15 residues. The CDR3 is CASSPLARPGETQYF. DNA of the CDR3: TGCGCCAGCAGCCCCCTCGCGAGGCCTGGGGAGACCCAGTACTTC.

The CDR3 spells CASSQVTYEQYF. CDR3 nucleotides: TGTGCCAGCAGCCAAGTTACCTACGAGCAGTACTTC. The rearrangement links TRBV14 to TRBJ2-7; D gene ambiguous. Between the trimmed V and J ends, which lost 1 base and 2 bases, there was a span of 3 bases. This CDR3 region has 12 residues. Per the germline V gene, CDR1 is SGHDN and CDR2 is FVKESK.

The CDR3 bases are TGTGCCAGCCGAGTGAGAAGTCCACCCTACGAGCAGTACTTC. It yields the protein CASRVRSPPYEQYF. The chain is built from TRBV28 and TRBJ2-7, with D unclear. Trimming shortened V by 8 bases and J by 2 bases, and 16 bases separated the two germline ends. Germline assignment: CDR1 MDHEN and CDR2 SYDVKM. The CDR3 contains 14 residues.

V is TRBV7-9 and J is TRBJ2-4; 7 nucleotides align to TRBD1. The CDR3 runs 14 residues. Unmatched junction bases numbered 8, after V lost 4 bases and J lost 8 bases. Germline V gene lookup returns CDR1 SEHNR and CDR2 FQNEAQ (reference sequence). This CDR3 reads CASSSGQAWDIQYF. Here the CDR3 DNA reads TGTGCCAGCAGCTCAGGACAGGCATGGGACATTCAGTACTTC. The full variable domain, rest sourced from reference TRBV7-9 and TRBJ2-4, is DTGVSQNPRHKITKRGQNVTFRCDPISEHNRLYWYRQTLGQGPEFLTYFQNEAQLEKSRLLSDRFSAERPKGSFSTLEIQRTEQGDSAMYLCASSSGQAWDIQYFGAGTRLSVL.

The chain's CDR3 is CASSPPGGAYEQYF. The CDR3 DNA is TGTGCCAGCTCACCACCGGGGGGGGCGTACGAGCAGTACTTC. The V gene is TRBV18, the J gene TRBJ2-7; D is perhaps TRBD2 (7 bases). The CDR3 is 14 amino acids. CDR1 KGHSH and CDR2 LQKENI come from the germline V gene. V was trimmed by 0 bases and J by 4 bases, leaving 10 bases between them.

This chain uses TRBV5-1 with TRBJ2-7; D is possibly TRBD1 (6 bases). The germline gives CDR1 SGHRS, CDR2 YFSETQ. The germline V and J ends were trimmed by 1 base and 3 bases, with 8 bases remaining between them. The CDR3 runs to 13 residues. In DNA, the CDR3 is TGCGCCAGCAGCTTGAACAGGGACTACGAGCAGTACTTC. Encoded protein: CASSLNRDYEQYF.

The chain couples TRBV4-1 to TRBJ2-7, with 8 positions matching TRBD2. The CDR3 length is 16 residues. V was clipped by 0 bases and J by 4 bases; unmatched bases: 8. Per the germline V gene, CDR1 is MGHRA and CDR2 is YSYEKL. For the CDR3, the DNA is TGCGCCAGCAGCCAAGAGGTCCCGCGGGGGGCTTACGAGCAGTACTTC. Amino acids: CASSQEVPRGAYEQYF.

In this sample, this clone turned up a few times. This chain uses TRBV7-9 with TRBJ2-7; TRBD1 matches 7 bases. The trim removed 4 bases at V and 2 bases at J, leaving 8 bases unmatched. The CDR3 is 15 amino acids. Germline V CDR1 and CDR2: SEHNR, FQNEAQ (reference sequence). CDR3 loop: CASSSTGAGAYEQYF. CDR3 sequence (DNA): TGTGCCAGCAGCTCTACAGGGGCCGGAGCCTACGAGCAGTACTTC.

The chain recombines TRBV5-1 with TRBJ2-5; tentative D call: TRBD2 (6 bases). The CDR3 has 18 residues. The V end lost 4 bases, the J end lost 7 bases, and 29 bases lay between the germline ends. Germline assignment: CDR1 SGHRS and CDR2 YFSETQ. DNA for the CDR3: TGCGCCAGCAGCACCCGGGAGACAAGAATGCGGAACCAGGGGACCCAGTACTTC. Protein sequence: CASSTRETRMRNQGTQYF.

The V call is TRBV7-3, the J call TRBJ1-1, with D perhaps matching TRBD1 (5 bases). V was pared by 2 bases and J by 6 bases, with 10 bases between. This CDR3 comprises 13 residues. In germline, CDR1 is SGHTA, CDR2 FQGTGA. The CDR3 region has the DNA TGTGCCAGCAGCTTACGCAGGGACTCTGAAGCTTTCTTT. Protein product: CASSLRRDSEAFF. Based on the CDR3 plus reference TRBV7-3 and TRBJ1-1, the full variable domain is GAGVSQTPSNKVTEKGKYVELRCDPISGHTALYWYRQSLGQGPEFLIYFQGTGAADDSGLPNDRFFAVRPEGSVSTLKIQRTERGDSAVYLCASSLRRDSEAFFGQGTRLTVV.

This chain links TRBV15 with TRBJ1-5, with TRBD1 matching 12 bases. CDR3 length: 19 amino acids. Germline CDR1 reads LNHNV; CDR2 reads YYDKDF (reference sequence). Trimming took 0 bases from V and 1 from J; bases not matched to a gene: 7. CDR3 sequence: CATSRDLGTGGRSNQPQHF. Here the CDR3 DNA reads TGTGCCACCAGCAGAGATCTCGGGACAGGGGGCAGGAGCAATCAGCCCCAGCATTTT.

The chain employs TRBV30 and TRBJ1-1; no clear D gene. CDR3 length: 12 amino acids. Per germline, CDR1 GTSNPN and CDR2 SVGIG (reference sequence). Trimming took 5 bases from V and 0 from J, leaving 7 bases between them. The CDR3 region has the DNA TGTGCCTGGGATGCGATGAACACTGAAGCTTTCTTT. Translated: CAWDAMNTEAFF.

The rearrangement uses TRBV28 and TRBJ2-3; the D gene is possibly TRBD2 (5 bases). Per germline, CDR1 MDHEN and CDR2 SYDVKM. Trimming removed 1 base from V and 1 base from J, with 15 bases in between. This CDR3 has 17 residues. Written as DNA, the CDR3 is TGTGCCAGCAGTTTATTTGCGGGCCCCAGCGGCACAGATACGCAGTATTTT. It translates to CASSLFAGPSGTDTQYF.

This clone was counted only a few times. The V call is TRBV28, the J call TRBJ2-7; TRBD1 matches at 10 bases. Germline V gene lookup returns CDR1 MDHEN and CDR2 SYDVKM. The V gene end was trimmed by 3 bases and the J gene end by 4 bases; junction bases not matched to a gene: 12. The CDR3 is made up of 17 amino acids. The DNA of the CDR3 is TGTGCCAGCAGTTTTTTGACCGGGACAGGGGAGGGTTACGAGCAGTACTTC. It encodes CASSFLTGTGEGYEQYF.

The chain couples TRBV9 to TRBJ2-4, with a possible D match to TRBD1 (5 bases). Germline CDR1 SGDLS, CDR2 YYNGEE. V lost 0 bases and J 8 bases, leaving 12 bases between the germline ends. The CDR3 has 14 residues. The CDR3 nucleotides read TGTGCCAGCAGCGTAGAGGAAGGGGTGGACATTCAGTACTTC. The encoded protein is CASSVEEGVDIQYF.

The rearrangement uses TRBV10-3 and TRBJ1-1; maybe TRBD1 (5 bases). Germline CDR1 is ENHRY and CDR2 is SYGVKD. Trimming left V 2 bases short and J 7 bases short, with 8 bases between. This CDR3 comprises 12 residues. The DNA of the CDR3 is TGTGCCATCAGTGAGGGGGCCAGTGAAGCTTTCTTT. Amino acid sequence: CAISEGASEAFF.

In this sample, this clone turned up a few times. The CDR3 here is CASSKGTGANTEAFF. The CDR3 nucleotides are TGCGCCAGCAGCAAGGGGACAGGGGCGAACACTGAAGCTTTCTTT. This chain connects TRBV5-1 to TRBJ1-1; 10 bases line up with TRBD1. Per germline, CDR1 SGHRS and CDR2 YFSETQ. Trimming cost V 4 bases and J 1 base; bases outside gene matches: 4. The CDR3 extends over 15 amino acids.

This sequence joins TRBV4-1 and TRBJ2-4; possible D gene TRBD2, 5 bases. Trimming pared 3 bases from V and 3 bases from J, leaving 18 bases between. The CDR3 has 17 residues. CDR1 MGHRA and CDR2 YSYEKL come from the germline V gene. The CDR3 is CASSQAGVGEDKNIQYF. CDR3 DNA sequence: TGCGCCAGCAGCCAGGCCGGGGTGGGCGAGGACAAAAACATTCAGTACTTC.